One sample yielded the 20 T cell receptor beta chains listed below, sequenced in a study of blood T cell repertoires in COVID-19. Sequencing used immunoSEQ multiplex PCR; TCRdb keeps in-frame clones, though not all of them. The sample yields over 200,000 clones, around 75% seen once. The material sequenced was peripheral blood. The receptors here all came from a human donor in a cohort sampled during active COVID-19.

The rearrangement joins TRBV5-5 to TRBJ1-5; 9 bases line up with TRBD1. In germline, CDR1 is SGHKS, CDR2 YYEKEE (reference sequence). CDR3 length: 15 amino acids. The V gene end was trimmed by 4 bases and the J gene end by 7 bases; junction bases not matched to a gene: 9. Here the CDR3 DNA reads TGTGCCAGCAGCCCGGGACAGGGAGGGTTACAGCCCCAGCATTTT. Its translation: CASSPGQGGLQPQHF.

The V call is TRBV6-6, the J call TRBJ1-1; D call uncertain. This CDR3 region has 12 residues. The V gene lost 6 bases and the J gene lost 8 bases, with 13 bases spanning the gap. CDR1 MNHNY and CDR2 SVGAGI come from the germline V gene (reference sequence). DNA of the CDR3: TGTGCCAGCAGGCCTGAGGGTTTCGAAGCTTTCTTT. This sequence encodes CASRPEGFEAFF.

V usage is TRBV25-1 and J usage is TRBJ2-7; 8 bases match TRBD2. The V gene's germline CDR1 is MGHDK and CDR2 SYGVNS. This CDR3 is 14 amino acids long. After removal of 4 bases from V and 3 bases from J, the junction contained 5 bases not matched to a gene. The CDR3 sequence: CASSGSGTIYEQYF. In DNA form, the CDR3 reads TGTGCCAGCAGTGGTAGCGGGACCATCTACGAGCAGTACTTC.

CDR3 coding DNA: TGTGCCAGTAGCCTCACAGGGTACTCTGGAAACACCATATATTTT. Translation gives CASSLTGYSGNTIYF. The gene calls are TRBV19 and TRBJ1-3; tentatively, D is TRBD1 (6 bases). The CDR3 has 15 residues. Trimming cost V 6 bases and J 0 bases, with 12 bases left between them. CDR1 is LNHDA, CDR2 SQIVND, per germline (reference sequence).

The rearrangement links TRBV13 to TRBJ2-7; no clear D gene. CDR1 and CDR2 (germline): PRHDT, FYEKMQ (reference sequence). V dropped 4 bases and J dropped 7 bases, with 8 bases sitting between them. The CDR3 is made up of 11 amino acids. In DNA, the CDR3 is TGTGCCAGCAGCTCAGCGAGTGAGCAGTACTTC. It codes for CASSSASEQYF.

V is TRBV7-8 and J is TRBJ2-7, with D maybe TRBD2 (5 bases). The germline V gene encodes CDR1 SGHVS and CDR2 FQNEAQ. V dropped 1 base and J dropped 10 bases, with 14 bases sitting between them. This CDR3 has 13 amino acids. CDR3 bases: TGTGCCAGCAGCTTAGGGATGAGCGGAGCCCAGTACTTC. The encoded protein is CASSLGMSGAQYF.

The genes are TRBV24-1 and TRBJ2-7, with D perhaps TRBD1 (6 bases). Per the germline V gene, CDR1 is KGHDR and CDR2 is SFDVKD. The V end was cut by 4 bases, the J end by 0 bases, with 12 bases between. The CDR3 length is 15 residues. The CDR3 DNA reads as TGTGCCACCAGTGACCTACAGGGACGCTCCTACGAGCAGTACTTC. It encodes CATSDLQGRSYEQYF.

The chain joins TRBV7-2 to TRBJ2-2; D remains ambiguous. V was cut by 3 bases and J by 6 bases, with 5 bases left in between. Germline CDR1 reads SGHTA; CDR2 reads FQGNSA. The CDR3 contains 12 residues. This chain's CDR3 is CASSFSAGELFF. The CDR3 nucleotides read TGTGCCAGCAGCTTCAGTGCCGGGGAGCTGTTTTTT.

The chain is built from TRBV5-1 and TRBJ2-7; the match to TRBD2 covers 11 bases. J was trimmed by 3 bases and V by 4 bases; bases with no gene match: 6. Germline assignment: CDR1 SGHRS and CDR2 YFSETQ. The CDR3 has 15 residues. Written as DNA, the CDR3 is TGCGCCAGCAGCGGGACTAGCGGAGTTTACTACGAGCAGTACTTC. It is translated as CASSGTSGVYYEQYF.

V usage is TRBV6-2 or TRBV6-3 and J usage is TRBJ2-5; TRBD1 matches at 11 bases. CDR3 length: 18 residues. Germline V gives CDR1 MNHEY, CDR2 SVGEGT. V dropped 4 bases and J dropped 5; count of bases not matched to a gene: 15. The CDR3 DNA sequence: TGTGCCAGCAGTTCCAATAGACTGTTCGGGACAGGGGGGGAGACCCAGTACTTC. It yields the protein CASSSNRLFGTGGETQYF.

CDR3 region: CASSREARINYGYTF. The CDR3 region has the DNA TGTGCCAGCAGCCGAGAGGCGCGGATTAACTATGGCTACACCTTC. The rearrangement joins TRBV7-8 to TRBJ1-2; D not resolved. CDR3 length equals 15 residues. Germline CDR1 is SGHVS and CDR2 is FQNEAQ. V was cut by 5 bases and J by 1 base, with 14 bases left in between.

The chain joins TRBV7-9 to TRBJ1-1, with 9 bases matching TRBD1. Germline-derived CDR1 and CDR2 are SEHNR and FQNEAQ (reference sequence). There are 14 residues in the CDR3. V dropped 1 base and J dropped 4; count of bases not matched to a gene: 1. CDR3 sequence (DNA): TGTGCCAGCAGCTTAGGGGGACAGGGCACTGAAGCTTTCTTT. It codes for CASSLGGQGTEAFF. Complete variable domain (other parts from reference TRBV7-9 and TRBJ1-1): DTGVSQNPRHKITKRGQNVTFRCDPISEHNRLYWYRQTLGQGPEFLTYFQNEAQLEKSRLLSDRFSAERPKGSFSTLEIQRTEQGDSAMYLCASSLGGQGTEAFFGQGTRLTVV.

The chain has TRBV5-4 and TRBJ1-2; a possible D gene is TRBD1 (6 bases). Germline lookup yields CDR1 SGHNT and CDR2 YYREEE (reference sequence). Trimming removed 4 bases from V and 7 bases from J, with 23 bases in between. The CDR3 loop spans 16 amino acids. This CDR3 is CASSLPPRGSVGGYTF. CDR3 nucleotide sequence: TGTGCCAGCAGCCTACCCCCGAGGGGGAGTGTAGGTGGCTACACCTTC.

The V call is TRBV6-5, the J call TRBJ1-2; possibly TRBD1 for D (5 bases). The V and J ends lost 5 bases and 8 bases respectively, with 18 bases between them. This CDR3 is built from 14 residues. Germline loops: CDR1 MNHEY, CDR2 SVGAGI. Here the CDR3 reads CASSPGGGLGGYTF. CDR3 nucleotide sequence: TGTGCCAGCAGTCCCGGGGGGGGACTTGGCGGCTACACCTTC.

This rearrangement joins TRBV11-1 to TRBJ2-1; D is uncertain. V lost 3 bases to trimming and J lost 7 bases, with 10 bases between them. This CDR3 has 13 amino acids. The germline V gene encodes CDR1 SGHAT and CDR2 FQDESV (reference sequence). In DNA form, the CDR3 reads TGTGCCAGCAGCTTTTACAGAAAGAATGAGCAGTTCTTC. Amino acids: CASSFYRKNEQFF. The full variable domain, rest sourced from reference TRBV11-1 and TRBJ2-1, is EAEVAQSPRYKITEKSQAVAFWCDPISGHATLYWYRQILGQGPELLVQFQDESVVDDSQLPKDRFSAERLKGVDSTLKIQPAELGDSAMYLCASSFYRKNEQFFGPGTRLTVL.

V and J are TRBV28 and TRBJ1-2, with 7 bases lining up with TRBD1. The V gene's germline CDR1 is MDHEN and CDR2 SYDVKM. This CDR3 is 12 amino acids long. With 9 bases clipped from V and 6 bases from J, the junction kept 7 bases outside the gene matches. This CDR3 reads CASGDRINGYTF. The CDR3 DNA sequence: TGTGCCAGTGGGGACAGAATAAATGGCTACACCTTC.

The chain carries TRBV4-2 and TRBJ1-3; possible D gene TRBD1, 5 bases. Germline CDR1 reads LGHNA; CDR2 reads YNFKEQ. V lost 1 base to trimming and J lost 0 bases, with 7 bases between them. The CDR3 spans 15 residues. CDR3 in amino acids: CASSQGGNSGNTIYF. The CDR3 DNA sequence: TGTGCCAGCAGCCAAGGGGGCAACTCTGGAAACACCATATATTTT.

The chain joins TRBV7-2 to TRBJ2-3, with D maybe TRBD2 (6 bases). Looked up from germline, CDR1 is SGHTA and CDR2 is FQGNSA. The V and J ends lost 5 bases and 2 bases respectively, with 14 bases between them. This CDR3 comprises 15 residues. The CDR3 bases are TGTGCCAGCAGCGCGCTAGCGACAGTCACAGATACGCAGTATTTT. It encodes CASSALATVTDTQYF. Drawing the rest from reference TRBV7-2 and TRBJ2-3, the complete variable domain is GAGVSQSPSNKVTEKGKDVELRCDPISGHTALYWYRQSLGQGLEFLIYFQGNSAPDKSGLPSDRFSAERTGGSVSTLTIQRTQQEDSAVYLCASSALATVTDTQYFGPGTRLTVL.

This chain uses TRBV6-6 with TRBJ1-1, with 10 bases matching TRBD1. The CDR3 covers 15 residues. Germline assignment: CDR1 MNHNY and CDR2 SVGAGI (reference sequence). The ends lost 0 bases at V and 5 bases at J; junction bases unmatched: 3. The CDR3 nucleotides read TGTGCCAGCAGTTACTCGACAGGGGGCCTAACTGAAGCTTTCTTT. It translates to CASSYSTGGLTEAFF.

This chain links TRBV10-3 with TRBJ2-7; 9 bases agree with TRBD1. V gave up 7 bases and J gave up 5 bases; unmatched junction bases: 9. The germline CDR1 and CDR2 sequences are ENHRY and SYGVKD. This CDR3 comprises 14 residues. The CDR3 spells CAITSDRGVDEQYF. CDR3 bases: TGTGCCATCACCTCCGACAGGGGGGTCGACGAGCAGTACTTC.